These T cell receptor beta chains were read from a single sample in a study of T cells in Graves' hyperthyroidism and ophthalmopathy. TCRdb analysed the multiplex PCR reads with MiXCR anew, one entry per CDR3 protein. The repertoire holds hundreds of thousands of distinct CDR3 sequences, with more than 15% as singletons. Specimen: blood. The source of these receptors is a woman between 18 and 29 years old with Graves' ophthalmopathy. CDR3s include the opening cysteine and the closing phenylalanine or tryptophan. The order of the fields is V gene, J gene, D gene, clone size, CDR3 DNA, CDR3 protein. D genes are given only for firm matches. Not all rows give a size; the values are once, few, many and, for expanded clones, a class.

v_call: TRBV27
j_call: TRBJ1-2
d_call: NA
clone_size: many
cdr3_nt: TGTGCCAGCAGTCCCGTGGAGTACCCGGGCCGCTATGGCTACACCTTC
cdr3_aa: CASSPVEYPGRYGYTF

v_call: TRBV5-1
j_call: TRBJ2-1
d_call: TRBD2
clone_size: few
cdr3_nt: TGCGCCAGCAGCTTGCCGGGACTAGCGGGAGCCTACAATGAGCAGTTCTTC
cdr3_aa: CASSLPGLAGAYNEQFF

v_call: TRBV4-3
j_call: TRBJ2-3
d_call: NA
clone_size: few
cdr3_nt: TGCGCCAGCAGTTATGTTGCGCGGGGAGACACAGATACGCAGTATTTT
cdr3_aa: CASSYVARGDTDTQYF

v_call: TRBV2
j_call: TRBJ2-3
d_call: TRBD2
clone_size: many
cdr3_nt: TGTGCCAGCAGTACCCTCCGGCTAGCGGGTGTGGGCACAGATACGCAGTATTTT
cdr3_aa: CASSTLRLAGVGTDTQYF

v_call: TRBV5-1
j_call: TRBJ1-1
d_call: TRBD1
clone_size: many
cdr3_nt: TGCGCCAGCAGCTTATATCAGGGGGGGAACACTGAAGCTTTCTTT
cdr3_aa: CASSLYQGGNTEAFF

v_call: TRBV2
j_call: TRBJ2-1
d_call: NA
clone_size: NA
cdr3_nt: TGTGCCAGCTGCAGAGGGGCAGGGGATGAGCAGTTCTTC
cdr3_aa: CASCRGAGDEQFF

v_call: TRBV4-1
j_call: TRBJ2-7
d_call: TRBD2
clone_size: NA
cdr3_nt: TGCGCCAGCAGCCAGGGACTAGCGGGGGTCTACGAGCAGTACTTC
cdr3_aa: CASSQGLAGVYEQYF

v_call: TRBV7-9
j_call: TRBJ2-4
d_call: TRBD2
clone_size: NA
cdr3_nt: TGTGCCAGCAGCCGCGCTACCCGGACTAGCGGGAACAATGGGGACATTCAGTACTTC
cdr3_aa: CASSRATRTSGNNGDIQYF

v_call: TRBV2
j_call: TRBJ1-1
d_call: NA
clone_size: many
cdr3_nt: TGTGCCACCAGACGGGCTGGGGTACGGGGTAACACTGAAGCTTTCTTT
cdr3_aa: CATRRAGVRGNTEAFF

v_call: TRBV11-2
j_call: TRBJ1-1
d_call: NA
clone_size: many
cdr3_nt: TGTGCCAGCAGCTTAGGACCTGGCCTCGGAGCTTTCTTT
cdr3_aa: CASSLGPGLGAFF

v_call: TRBV20-1
j_call: TRBJ1-2
d_call: NA
clone_size: few
cdr3_nt: TGCAGTGCTAGAGATTCCCGGGTATACTATGGCTACACCTTC
cdr3_aa: CSARDSRVYYGYTF

v_call: TRBV6-1
j_call: TRBJ2-5
d_call: NA
clone_size: many
cdr3_nt: TGTGCCAGCTTCGGACAGCTTGGGGAGACCCAGTACTTC
cdr3_aa: CASFGQLGETQYF

v_call: TRBV13
j_call: TRBJ2-1
d_call: TRBD2
clone_size: many
cdr3_nt: TGTGCCAGCAGCTATAGCGGGAGGGCCTACAATGAGCAGTTCTTC
cdr3_aa: CASSYSGRAYNEQFF

v_call: TRBV20-1
j_call: TRBJ2-3
d_call: TRBD2
clone_size: few
cdr3_nt: TGCAGTGCTAGAGCATTACTAGCGGGTAGCACAGATACGCAGTATTTT
cdr3_aa: CSARALLAGSTDTQYF

v_call: TRBV3-1
j_call: TRBJ2-1
d_call: NA
clone_size: many
cdr3_nt: TGTGCCAGCAGCCAAAGGGGACCTTACAATGAGCAGTTCTTC
cdr3_aa: CASSQRGPYNEQFF

v_call: TRBV12-3/TRBV12-4
j_call: TRBJ2-2
d_call: NA
clone_size: NA
cdr3_nt: TGTGCCAGCAGTTTCAACCCGGGGGAGCTGTTTTTT
cdr3_aa: CASSFNPGELFF

v_call: TRBV19
j_call: TRBJ2-1
d_call: TRBD1
clone_size: NA
cdr3_nt: TGTGCCAGTAGTATCTCACAGGGGGCCTACAATGAGCAGTTCTTC
cdr3_aa: CASSISQGAYNEQFF

v_call: TRBV7-2
j_call: TRBJ1-3
d_call: TRBD1
clone_size: NA
cdr3_nt: TGTGCCAGCAGCTTACGAGAACAGGGGTCTGGAAACACCATATATTTT
cdr3_aa: CASSLREQGSGNTIYF

v_call: TRBV29-1
j_call: TRBJ2-7
d_call: NA
clone_size: many
cdr3_nt: TGCAGCGTTGGTCCCGACTCCTACGAGCAGTACTTC
cdr3_aa: CSVGPDSYEQYF

v_call: TRBV20-1
j_call: TRBJ2-5
d_call: TRBD1
clone_size: many
cdr3_nt: TGCAGTGCGCGGGACAGGGGGCAAGAGACCCAGTACTTC
cdr3_aa: CSARDRGQETQYF

v_call: TRBV9
j_call: TRBJ2-1
d_call: TRBD2
clone_size: many
cdr3_nt: TGTGCCAGCAGCACCCGGACTAGCGGGTCCTACAATGAGCAGTTCTTC
cdr3_aa: CASSTRTSGSYNEQFF

v_call: TRBV20-1
j_call: TRBJ2-7
d_call: TRBD2
clone_size: NA
cdr3_nt: TGCAGTGCTAGAGGGCCCCGGGACTACTCCTACGAGCAGTACTTC
cdr3_aa: CSARGPRDYSYEQYF

v_call: TRBV29-1
j_call: TRBJ2-3
d_call: NA
clone_size: few
cdr3_nt: TGCAGCGCTTCGACTAGTCGCGATACGCAGTATTTT
cdr3_aa: CSASTSRDTQYF

v_call: TRBV3-1
j_call: TRBJ2-2
d_call: NA
clone_size: many
cdr3_nt: TGTGCCAGCAGCCGGACCAATCCCGGGGAGCTGTTTTTT
cdr3_aa: CASSRTNPGELFF

v_call: TRBV6-2/TRBV6-3
j_call: TRBJ2-5
d_call: TRBD1
clone_size: many
cdr3_nt: TGTGCCAGCAGTGGTCGGGACAGCCCCTTGATCCAAGAGACCCAGTACTTC
cdr3_aa: CASSGRDSPLIQETQYF

v_call: TRBV12-3/TRBV12-4
j_call: TRBJ1-2
d_call: NA
clone_size: many
cdr3_nt: TGTGCCAGCAGTTTTAGGGACGGGATTAACTATGGCTACACCTTC
cdr3_aa: CASSFRDGINYGYTF

v_call: TRBV4-3
j_call: TRBJ2-3
d_call: TRBD2
clone_size: NA
cdr3_nt: TGCGCCAGCAGCCAGGCTAGCGGGAACCTTGATACGCAGTATTTT
cdr3_aa: CASSQASGNLDTQYF

v_call: TRBV7-3
j_call: TRBJ2-6
d_call: TRBD2
clone_size: NA
cdr3_nt: TGTGCCAGCAGCTTAGAGCGGGGGGGCTCTGGGGCCAACGTCCTGACTTTC
cdr3_aa: CASSLERGGSGANVLTF

v_call: TRBV28
j_call: TRBJ1-2
d_call: NA
clone_size: NA
cdr3_nt: TGTGCCAGCCCCCGACATTGGGTCGGTGGCTACACCTTC
cdr3_aa: CASPRHWVGGYTF

v_call: TRBV3-1
j_call: TRBJ2-1
d_call: NA
clone_size: many
cdr3_nt: TGTGCCAGCAGCCAAGATCCCCTGTCCTACAATGAGCAGTTCTTC
cdr3_aa: CASSQDPLSYNEQFF

v_call: TRBV28
j_call: TRBJ1-3
d_call: NA
clone_size: few
cdr3_nt: TGTGCCAGCAGCCAAGACAGGAACTCTGGAAACACCATATATTTT
cdr3_aa: CASSQDRNSGNTIYF

v_call: TRBV6-1
j_call: TRBJ1-6
d_call: NA
clone_size: few
cdr3_nt: TGTGCCAGCAGTGAAAGTCGGGGCGATAATTCACCCCTCCACTTT
cdr3_aa: CASSESRGDNSPLHF

v_call: TRBV6-1
j_call: TRBJ2-2
d_call: NA
clone_size: many
cdr3_nt: TGTGCCAGCAGTCAAACTAGCACCGGGGAGCTGTTTTTT
cdr3_aa: CASSQTSTGELFF

v_call: TRBV28
j_call: TRBJ2-7
d_call: TRBD2
clone_size: few
cdr3_nt: TGTGCCAGCAGACTTAGCGGGATTCTCGACGAGCAGTACTTC
cdr3_aa: CASRLSGILDEQYF

v_call: TRBV19
j_call: TRBJ2-1
d_call: NA
clone_size: few
cdr3_nt: TGTGCCAGTAGTTTGGCCCCAGCGGTAGGTTACAATGAGCAGTTCTTC
cdr3_aa: CASSLAPAVGYNEQFF

v_call: TRBV12-3/TRBV12-4
j_call: TRBJ2-1
d_call: NA
clone_size: many
cdr3_nt: TGTGCCAGCAGTTATTTTCCCAATGAGCAGTTCTTC
cdr3_aa: CASSYFPNEQFF

v_call: TRBV4-3
j_call: TRBJ2-2
d_call: TRBD2
clone_size: NA
cdr3_nt: TGCGCCAGCAGTCGTTTACTAGCGGAGAACACCGGGGAGCTGTTTTTT
cdr3_aa: CASSRLLAENTGELFF

v_call: TRBV3-1
j_call: TRBJ2-7
d_call: NA
clone_size: many
cdr3_nt: TGTGCCAGCAGCCAAGTGGGGGCAAAAAGCTCCTACGAGCAGTACTTC
cdr3_aa: CASSQVGAKSSYEQYF

v_call: TRBV6-1
j_call: TRBJ1-2
d_call: NA
clone_size: NA
cdr3_nt: TGTGCCAGCAGTGACCAGGGACATTATGGCGACACCTTC
cdr3_aa: CASSDQGHYGDTF

v_call: TRBV6-1
j_call: TRBJ2-2
d_call: NA
clone_size: few
cdr3_nt: TGTGCCAGCAGCCCCGGCAGGGTGTGGACCGGGGAGCTGTTTTTT
cdr3_aa: CASSPGRVWTGELFF

v_call: TRBV7-9
j_call: TRBJ1-1
d_call: NA
clone_size: many
cdr3_nt: TGTGCCAGCAGCTCCTCCGCGGGAGCGAACACTGAAGCTTTCTTT
cdr3_aa: CASSSSAGANTEAFF

v_call: TRBV11-2
j_call: TRBJ2-3
d_call: TRBD2
clone_size: many
cdr3_nt: TGTGCCAGCAACCGACGGGGGGTCAGCACAGATACGCAGTATTTT
cdr3_aa: CASNRRGVSTDTQYF

v_call: TRBV5-1
j_call: TRBJ2-7
d_call: TRBD1
clone_size: NA
cdr3_nt: TGCGCCAGCAGCCTGATTACCACCGGGACAGGGTATTACGAGCAGTACTTC
cdr3_aa: CASSLITTGTGYYEQYF

v_call: TRBV4-1
j_call: TRBJ1-1
d_call: NA
clone_size: NA
cdr3_nt: TGCGCCAGCAGTCAGGGGTTGGCCACTGAAGCTTTCTTT
cdr3_aa: CASSQGLATEAFF

v_call: TRBV27
j_call: TRBJ1-5
d_call: TRBD1
clone_size: many
cdr3_nt: TGTGCCAGCAGTTTTCAGGGGGGCGGTCAGCCCCAGCATTTT
cdr3_aa: CASSFQGGGQPQHF

v_call: TRBV3-1
j_call: TRBJ2-2
d_call: NA
clone_size: NA
cdr3_nt: TGTGCCAGCAGCGGGGAGGTCGGCGGGGAGCTGTTTTTT
cdr3_aa: CASSGEVGGELFF

v_call: TRBV9
j_call: TRBJ2-2
d_call: NA
clone_size: NA
cdr3_nt: TGTACCAGCAGCGTGGACTCAGGGTTCACCGGGGAGCTGTTTTTT
cdr3_aa: CTSSVDSGFTGELFF

v_call: TRBV28
j_call: TRBJ1-2
d_call: TRBD1
clone_size: many
cdr3_nt: TGTGCCAGCGGATCGGGACAGGGGATATATGGCTACACCTTC
cdr3_aa: CASGSGQGIYGYTF

v_call: TRBV28
j_call: TRBJ2-2
d_call: TRBD2
clone_size: NA
cdr3_nt: TGTGCCAGCAGTTTATTGGGACGGGGGGATTCTACCGGGGAGCTGTTTTTT
cdr3_aa: CASSLLGRGDSTGELFF

v_call: TRBV11-2
j_call: TRBJ1-5
d_call: NA
clone_size: many
cdr3_nt: TGTGCCAGCAGCGTAGACGGGACCTACAATTATCAGCCCCAGCATTTT
cdr3_aa: CASSVDGTYNYQPQHF

v_call: TRBV27
j_call: TRBJ1-2
d_call: NA
clone_size: many
cdr3_nt: TGTGCCAGCAGTCTAACACCGGGACTTAACTATGGCTACACCTTC
cdr3_aa: CASSLTPGLNYGYTF

v_call: TRBV5-1
j_call: TRBJ1-4
d_call: TRBD1
clone_size: few
cdr3_nt: TGCGCCAGCAGCGTGACAGGGGCCGGTGAAAAACTGTTTTTT
cdr3_aa: CASSVTGAGEKLFF

v_call: TRBV12-3/TRBV12-4
j_call: TRBJ1-5
d_call: NA
clone_size: many
cdr3_nt: TGTGCCAGCAGTTTATTGGCATTTAGCAATCAGCCCCAGCATTTT
cdr3_aa: CASSLLAFSNQPQHF

v_call: TRBV11-2
j_call: TRBJ2-1
d_call: NA
clone_size: many
cdr3_nt: TGTGCCAGCAGCTCCGAGTGGGGGGGCCCCAATGAGCAGTTCTTC
cdr3_aa: CASSSEWGGPNEQFF

v_call: TRBV20-1
j_call: TRBJ1-5
d_call: NA
clone_size: NA
cdr3_nt: TGCAGTGCCTGGGAAGGCGGTAGCAGTCAGCCCCAGCATTTT
cdr3_aa: CSAWEGGSSQPQHF